One and the same sample provided the 21 T cell receptor beta chains below, sequenced in a study of T cells after yellow fever vaccination. TCRdb re-derived calls from the 5' RACE reads in MiXCR, one entry per CDR3 protein. The table lists roughly 520,000 distinct CDR3 sequences, just over 20% of them singletons. This specimen was PBMCs, taken approximately 22 days after the first yellow fever vaccination. The receptors were sampled from a young man who received the YFV17D yellow fever vaccine.

The V and J genes are TRBV5-1 and TRBJ1-2; D ambiguous. Germline-derived CDR1 and CDR2 are SGHRS and YFSETQ. V lost 10 bases to trimming and J lost 2 bases, with 15 bases between them. The CDR3 sequence is 13 residues long. This CDR3 reads CAWSLDGNYGYTF. For the CDR3, the DNA is TGCGCCTGGTCGCTAGATGGCAACTATGGCTACACCTTC.

There are many counts of this clonotype. The chain combines TRBV7-9 with TRBJ2-7; D may be TRBD2 (7 bases). The V gene lost 1 base and the J gene lost 3 bases, with 16 bases spanning the gap. Per the germline V gene, CDR1 is SEHNR and CDR2 is FQNEAQ (reference sequence). This CDR3 region has 16 residues. The CDR3 DNA reads as TGTGCCAGCAGCTTAGTTTCCAGGGAGGGACACTACGAGCAGTACGTC. Protein sequence: CASSLVSREGHYEQYV.

CDR3 sequence reads: CASSSGTNTEAFF. Written as DNA, the CDR3 is TGCGCCAGCAGCTCGGGGACGAACACTGAAGCTTTCTTT. The chain has TRBV5-1 and TRBJ1-1, with D perhaps TRBD1 (5 bases). Germline CDR1 is SGHRS and CDR2 is YFSETQ. The CDR3 runs 13 residues. With 3 bases removed from V and 1 base from J, the gap between germline ends came to 7 bases.

This clonotype has more than one count but fewer than ten. V usage is TRBV6-1 and J usage is TRBJ1-5; D not resolved. V dropped 4 bases and J dropped 2 bases, with 9 bases sitting between them. From germline, CDR1 is MNHNS and CDR2 SASEGT. CDR3 size: 14 residues. The CDR3: CASSGNIGNQPQHF. The CDR3 coding sequence is TGTGCCAGCAGTGGGAACATCGGCAATCAGCCCCAGCATTTT.

This clonotype came up a few times. The chain couples TRBV13 to TRBJ2-5; TRBD2 matches at 9 bases. Germline trimming cut 0 bases from V and 4 bases from J; bases unmatched to any gene: 9. Germline V gives CDR1 PRHDT, CDR2 FYEKMQ (reference sequence). The length of the CDR3 is 17 residues. CDR3 sequence: CASSLGRHSSGAETQYF. Here the CDR3 DNA reads TGTGCCAGCAGCTTAGGCCGGCATTCTAGCGGGGCAGAGACCCAGTACTTC.

This clonotype was found many times. CDR3 in DNA: TGTGCCAGCTCGACAATGCCGGACTATGGCTACACCTTC. It specifies CASSTMPDYGYTF. This chain links TRBV7-2 with TRBJ1-2; D is unresolved. This CDR3 spans 13 amino acids. The germline V and J ends were trimmed by 8 bases and 3 bases, with 13 bases remaining between them. CDR1 and CDR2 from the germline V gene are SGHTA and FQGNSA.

This rearrangement joins TRBV20-1 to TRBJ1-5; D is undetermined. The CDR3 covers 13 residues. Per the germline V gene, CDR1 is DFQATT and CDR2 is SNEGSKA (reference sequence). V lost 0 bases and J 5 bases, leaving 8 bases between the germline ends. This chain's CDR3 is CSAREGKDQPQHF. CDR3 DNA: TGCAGTGCTAGAGAGGGGAAGGATCAGCCCCAGCATTTT.

This clonotype was seen many times. The V gene is TRBV20-1, the J gene TRBJ1-5; no clear D. V was pared by 5 bases and J by 1 base, with 6 bases between. CDR3 length: 12 residues. In germline, CDR1 is DFQATT, CDR2 SNEGSKA (reference sequence). The CDR3 protein is CSAEGSNQPQHF. The CDR3 region has the DNA TGCAGTGCTGAGGGCAGCAATCAGCCCCAGCATTTT.

Turning to this clonotype: The junction does not match germline at one end; this may be a read error. The gene calls are TRBV2 and TRBJ1-3; D unclear. Germline CDR1 and CDR2: SNHLY and FYNNEI. The CDR3 has 15 residues. CDR3 bases: TGTGCCAGCAGTGACGAAGGAGGGTTTGGAAACACCATATCTTTT. It encodes CASSDEGGFGNTISF.

This chain connects TRBV27 to TRBJ2-3, with 7 bases matching TRBD2. Germline V CDR1 and CDR2: MNHEY, SMNVEV (reference sequence). Unmatched junction bases numbered 4, after V lost 7 bases and J lost 3 bases. The CDR3 totals 13 residues. The CDR3 bases are TGTGCCAGCACGGGGGGTCGGACAGATACGCAGTATTTT. Translating gives CASTGGRTDTQYF.

This clonotype was counted only a few times. The gene calls are TRBV20-1 and TRBJ2-3; perhaps TRBD2 as D (6 bases). V lost 5 bases, J lost 6 bases, and 18 bases lay in between. The CDR3 totals 14 residues. Germline assignment: CDR1 DFQATT and CDR2 SNEGSKA (reference sequence). The CDR3 nucleotides read TGCAGTGCTTTAAAAGGCGGGGACGGTGATACGCAGTATTTT. Its protein product is CSALKGGDGDTQYF.

The chain joins TRBV3-1 to TRBJ1-2; D might be TRBD1 (6 bases). CDR1 and CDR2 from the germline V gene are LGHDT and YNNKEL (reference sequence). V lost 1 base, J lost 3 bases, and 9 bases lay in between. This CDR3 spans 14 amino acids. The DNA for the CDR3 is TGTGCCAGCAGCCAAGCAGGGGCGGACTATGGCTACACCTTC. Translating gives CASSQAGADYGYTF. Full variable domain (missing parts from reference TRBV3-1 and TRBJ1-2): DTAVSQTPKYLVTQMGNDKSIKCEQNLGHDTMYWYKQDSKKFLKIMFSYNNKELIINETVPNRFSPKSPDKAHLNLHINSLELGDSAVYFCASSQAGADYGYTFGSGTRLTVV.

This sequence joins TRBV29-1 and TRBJ1-1; TRBD1 aligns across 9 bases. Germline CDR1 reads SQVTM; CDR2 reads ANQGSEA. The CDR3 extends over 13 amino acids. For the CDR3, the DNA is TGCAGTGCCAACGCCGGGACAGGGTCTGAAGCTTTCTTT. Translation gives CSANAGTGSEAFF.

This CDR3 reads CASSMAGARLSQYF. In nucleotides, the CDR3 is TGTGCCAGCAGCATGGCGGGGGCCCGCCTTTCGCAGTATTTT. The chain has TRBV11-2 and TRBJ2-3; possible D gene TRBD2, 7 bases. The germline CDR1 and CDR2 sequences are SGHAT and FQNNGV. The length of the CDR3 is 14 residues. Trimming pared 5 bases from V and 10 bases from J, leaving 19 bases between.

In its sample, this clonotype was seen a few times. This rearrangement joins TRBV20-1 to TRBJ2-1, with D maybe TRBD2 (7 bases). Deletions cut 6 bases from V and 9 bases from J, with 12 bases between. CDR3 length equals 11 residues. Germline V gene data show CDR1 as DFQATT and CDR2 as SNEGSKA (reference sequence). CDR3 bases: TGCAGTGCGGGGGGGCTCGGTGAGCAGTTCTTC. Its protein product is CSAGGLGEQFF.

As to this clonotype: Sequence at one end of the junction differs from germline and may be a read error. This sequence joins TRBV12-3 or TRBV12-4 and TRBJ2-7, with 9 bases fitting TRBD2. CDR3 length: 14 amino acids. The CDR3 bases are TGTGCCAGCAGTCTAGCGGGAAAGCACTACGAGCAGTACTTC. It is translated as CASSLAGKHYEQYF.

Ten or more counts support this clonotype. The chain combines TRBV9 with TRBJ2-1; either TRBD1 or TRBD2 may fit D (6 bases each). V shed 0 bases and J shed 7 bases, with 20 bases lying between them. The CDR3 is 17 residues long. Germline loops: CDR1 SGDLS, CDR2 YYNGEE. The CDR3 loop is CASSVAPGAPPWNEQFF. CDR3 DNA: TGTGCCAGCAGCGTAGCGCCGGGGGCGCCCCCATGGAATGAGCAGTTCTTC.

The rearrangement uses TRBV12-3 or TRBV12-4 and TRBJ2-5; unclear D gene. The ends were cut back, 1 base at V and 1 base at J, with 22 bases in the middle. The CDR3 loop spans 19 amino acids. The CDR3 protein is CASSLDSARNLLTQETQYF. Here the CDR3 DNA reads TGTGCCAGCAGTTTAGATTCCGCTAGAAACCTACTGACCCAAGAGACCCAGTACTTC.

This clonotype was counted between two and nine times. The chain couples TRBV5-1 to TRBJ1-1, with 7 bases lining up with TRBD1. With V trimmed by 0 bases and J by 2 bases, 10 bases remained unmatched. This CDR3 has 17 amino acids. The germline gives CDR1 SGHRS, CDR2 YFSETQ. The CDR3 DNA sequence: TGCGCCAGCAGCTTGGCCAGGGGGGCCCAAGGAAACACTGAAGCTTTCTTT. It encodes CASSLARGAQGNTEAFF.

The chain is built from TRBV20-1 and TRBJ2-1, with 8 bases lining up with TRBD2. V shed 4 bases and J 3 bases; nucleotides not matched to a gene: 5. This CDR3 has 14 amino acids. Germline CDR1 and CDR2: DFQATT and SNEGSKA (reference sequence). The CDR3 sequence: CSATSGPIYNEQFF. The CDR3 coding sequence is TGCAGTGCTACTAGCGGGCCGATCTACAATGAGCAGTTCTTC.

This clonotype was recorded many times. V gene TRBV30 combines with J gene TRBJ2-2; perhaps TRBD2 as D (7 bases). CDR1 and CDR2 from the germline V gene are GTSNPN and SVGIG (reference sequence). The CDR3 consists of 15 residues. V lost 3 bases to trimming and J lost 3 bases, with 14 bases between them. The CDR3 nucleotides are TGTGCCTGGAGACCGGGGGGCCGTTACACCGGGGAGCTGTTTTTT. Translated: CAWRPGGRYTGELFF.